These T cell receptor beta chains were read from a single sample in a study of OX40 agonist ivuxolimab in advanced cancers. The assay was immunoSEQ multiplex PCR, and TCRdb's table has in-frame clones only and misses some. Of about 60,000 clones in the sample, around 80% were seen once. The sample here was CD4+ or CD8+ T cells sorted from blood, taken in a trial of the OX40 agonist ivuxolimab. All receptors derive from an adult with an advanced solid tumor such as melanoma, head and neck, liver or kidney cancer. Both conserved end residues are part of each CDR3. A D gene is named only where the DNA matches it firmly. Clone size is stated in some rows and not others, as once, few, many or a class when expanded.

CASSSGVIGPQETQYF,TGCGCCAGCAGTTCTGGGGTTATCGGGCCACAAGAGACCCAGTACTTC,TRBV10-1,TRBJ2-5,-,-
CASSKARPGLKSSYEQYF,TGTGCCAGCAGCAAAGCGAGGCCGGGACTCAAGAGCTCCTACGAGCAGTACTTC,TRBV21-1,TRBJ2-7,-,-
CASSLHRGANTEAFF,TGTGCCAGCAGCTTACACAGGGGGGCGAACACTGAAGCTTTCTTT,TRBV7-3,TRBJ1-1,-,TRBD1
CASGPAETYEQYF,TGTGCCAGCGGCCCAGCGGAGACGTACGAGCAGTACTTC,TRBV2,TRBJ2-7,-,-
CASTHGADYNSPLHF,TGTGCCAGCACCCACGGGGCAGATTATAATTCACCCCTCCACTTT,TRBV6-5,TRBJ1-6,-,-
CASSLGRDNEQFF,TGTGCCAGCAGCTTGGGGCGCGACAATGAGCAGTTCTTC,TRBV7-2,TRBJ2-1,-,-
CASSLVGLSSTDTQYF,TGTGCCAGCAGCTTGGTGGGACTTTCTAGCACAGATACGCAGTATTTT,TRBV5-4,TRBJ2-3,-,-
CASSLDGDEQYF,TGCGCCAGCAGCCTGGACGGTGACGAGCAGTACTTC,TRBV5-1,TRBJ2-7,few,-
CATSRDTGYEQYF,TGTGCCACCAGCAGAGATACAGGCTACGAGCAGTACTTC,TRBV15,TRBJ2-7,-,-
CASSRPGQTIEKLFF,TGTGCCAGCTCGCGTCCGGGACAGACAATAGAAAAACTGTTTTTT,TRBV18,TRBJ1-4,-,TRBD1
CASSFTGMNTEAFF,TGTGCCAGCAGCTTTACAGGGATGAACACTGAAGCTTTCTTT,TRBV5-4,TRBJ1-1,few,-
CASSLRGQPGRNTGELFF,TGCGCCAGCAGCTTGCGGGGACAGCCTGGAAGGAACACCGGGGAGCTGTTTTTT,TRBV5-1,TRBJ2-2,-,TRBD1
CASSLGDMNTEAFF,TGCGCCAGCAGCTTGGGGGACATGAACACTGAAGCTTTCTTT,TRBV5-1,TRBJ1-1,-,-
CASSFILTGELFF,TGTGCCAGCAGTTTTATTCTGACCGGGGAGCTGTTTTTT,TRBV27,TRBJ2-2,-,-
CASSLGGQSPYGYTF,TGCGCCAGCAGCTTGGGTGGACAGTCCCCCTATGGCTACACCTTC,TRBV5-1,TRBJ1-2,-,-
CASSHGRDAQPRYEQFF,TGTGCCAGCAGTCACGGCCGGGACGCCCAACCAAGGTATGAGCAGTTCTTC,TRBV5-8,TRBJ2-1,-,-
CASSLAYSTTGLTQYF,TGCGCCAGCAGCTTGGCCTACAGTACCACCGGGTTGACCCAGTACTTC,TRBV5-1,TRBJ2-5,-,-
CASSLDGPYEQYF,TGCGCCAGCAGCTTGGACGGTCCCTACGAGCAGTACTTC,TRBV5-1,TRBJ2-7,-,-
CASSPGQNTGELFF,TGCGCCAGCAGCCCGGGACAGAACACCGGGGAGCTGTTTTTT,TRBV5-1,TRBJ2-2,-,-
CASSIGRQGMLFF,TGTGCCAGTAGTATAGGCCGACAGGGCATGCTGTTTTTT,TRBV19,TRBJ2-2,-,TRBD1